This T cell receptor (beta chain) is from a study of vaccination effects on CD4 cells after COVID-19. Regarding the study as a whole: Most post-vaccine spike-reactive clones in convalescents were new, not infection-derived.

Sequencing was preceded by expansion of antigen-specific CD4+ T cells with viral peptide pools in the ViraFEST assay. The culture ran for 9 to 11 days, and then CD4+ T cells were isolated. PCR-confirmed SARS-CoV-2 infection occurred in the person between March and December 2020. On day 3 and again on day 7, half the medium was replaced with IL-2 medium. Measured with immunoSEQ multiplex PCR; TCRdb has only the in-frame clones, and not every one. The table has tens of thousands of clones, roughly 77% seen once. Worth noting for this clone: What it recognizes is unknown.

The material sequenced was CD4+ T cells from PBMCs cultured with HIV peptides, taken before COVID-19 vaccination. Subset meaning: HIV-1 Nef peptide pool negative control/reference culture. This clonotype was sampled from a human donor who had a prior SARS-CoV-2 infection.

CDR3 nucleotides: TGTGCCAGCAGCCTAAATATACAGGGGCGGGACGAGCAGTACTTC. Translating it yields CASSLNIQGRDEQYF. This sequence joins TRBV9 and TRBJ2-7, with TRBD1 matching 7 bases. Looked up from germline, CDR1 is SGDLS and CDR2 is YYNGEE. The CDR3 extends over 15 amino acids. J was trimmed by 5 bases and V by 4 bases; bases with no gene match: 12.